These 2 T cell receptor beta chains were sequenced from one sample in a study of T cells in localized non-small cell lung cancer. The repertoire was sequenced with immunoSEQ multiplex PCR; TCRdb's copy has only in-frame clones and lacks some. The table shows approximately 1,300 clones, with around 23% occurring only once. Sample: normal lung tissue next to the tumor, taken before any cancer treatment. The receptors originated from a female donor at least 60 years old with stage I squamous cell lung carcinoma.

The V gene is TRBV11-3, the J gene TRBJ1-1; D remains ambiguous. CDR1 is SGHNT and CDR2 is YENEEA in the germline V gene. V was clipped by 4 bases and J by 1 base, with 10 bases between them. The CDR3 loop spans 14 amino acids. The CDR3 DNA reads as TGTGCCAGCAGCTCCACCCCCGGGAACACTGAAGCTTTCTTT. As protein: CASSSTPGNTEAFF.

The chain is built from TRBV6-8 and TRBJ2-2, with a possible D match to TRBD2 (6 bases). The CDR3 runs 13 residues. The V gene's germline CDR1 is MNHGY and CDR2 SAAAGT. CDR3 nucleotide sequence: TGTGCTTCGCGGGATTCCAACACCGGGGAGCTGTTTTTT. Protein sequence: CASRDSNTGELFF.